This TCR beta chain was identified in a study of sequential checkpoint blockade in melanoma. About the research overall: Patients were randomized 1:1 to nivolumab-then-ipilimumab or ipilimumab-then-nivolumab first-line. Roughly 22 patients had tumor biopsies before treatment and at week 13.

Stated treatment: randomized to nivolumab then ipilimumab (arm A) or the reverse (arm B). Measured with immunoSEQ multiplex PCR; TCRdb has only the in-frame clones, and not every one. The repertoire holds about 18,000 clones, over 60% seen once, with under 5% in the top ten. This clonotype was sampled from a human donor with melanoma. Here the sequenced sample was tumor tissue (inferred from file names), taken from a patient given nivolumab and ipilimumab in sequence.

The CDR3 here is CASSEAAGYEQYF. Here the CDR3 DNA reads TGCGCCAGCAGTGAGGCAGCCGGCTACGAGCAGTACTTC. The chain couples TRBV10-1 to TRBJ2-7; D remains ambiguous. The CDR3 length is 13 residues. From germline, CDR1 is WNHNN and CDR2 SYGVQD (reference sequence). V was shortened by 2 bases and J by 3 bases, with 8 bases between the two germline ends.